This is a list of T cell receptor beta chains from one sample in a study of control samples from healthy donors and cancer patients. Here immunoSEQ multiplex PCR was the method, and the copy in TCRdb shows in-frame clones only, minus some. The sample holds approximately 120,000 clones, about nine tenths seen once. What was sequenced was blood. The source of these receptors is a middle-aged man in good health. The CDR3 runs from the conserved cysteine through the conserved F or W. D genes are given only for firm matches. Size is omitted from some rows. Given values are once, few, many or a class for expanded clones.

-	TRBV6-5	TRBJ2-1	TRBD1	TGTGCCAGCAGTTTTAACAGGGGTGGGGAGCAGTTCTTC	CASSFNRGGEQFF
-	TRBV2	TRBJ2-1	TRBD1	TGTGCCAGCACCCCCTGGGACAGAGCTTACAATGAGCAGTTCTTC	CASTPWDRAYNEQFF
-	TRBV2	TRBJ2-2	-	TGTGCCAGCAGTCAACTAGGTCCCGGGGAGCTGTTTTTT	CASSQLGPGELFF
-	TRBV30	TRBJ1-1	-	TGTGCCTGGAAGGATGGCAGGGACCTTCAAGCTTTCTTT	CAWKDGRDLQAFF
-	TRBV7-2	TRBJ1-6	-	TGTGCCAGCAGCCTTAATTCACCCCTCCACTTT	CASSLNSPLHF
-	TRBV5-6	TRBJ1-2	-	TGTGCCAGCAGCCTGGACAGAAGAGGCTATGGCTACACCTTC	CASSLDRRGYGYTF
-	TRBV9	TRBJ2-3	-	TGTGCCAGCAGCGGCACCGGGGGCACCCTCAGCACAGATACGCAGTATTTT	CASSGTGGTLSTDTQYF
few	TRBV2	TRBJ1-4	-	TGTGCCAGCAGGGGACGTAGAACTAATGAAAAACTGTTTTTT	CASRGRRTNEKLFF
-	TRBV18	TRBJ2-7	TRBD1	TGTGCCAGCTCACCACGGGACAGGGGGCGACCCGAGCAGTACTTC	CASSPRDRGRPEQYF
-	TRBV30	TRBJ2-3	-	TGTGCCTGGAGTCGGGACTCCTCCACAGATACGCAGTATTTT	CAWSRDSSTDTQYF
-	TRBV11-2	TRBJ2-3	TRBD2	TGTGCCAGCACCACCCCCAGCGGACTAGCGGGGGGGCAGTATTTT	CASTTPSGLAGGQYF
-	TRBV2	TRBJ1-1	TRBD1	TGTGCCAGAGGACAGGGGATGAACACTGAAGCTTTCTTT	CARGQGMNTEAFF
-	TRBV29-1	TRBJ2-1	-	TGCAGCGAAAACAGAATTGGGTACAATGAGCAGTTCTTC	CSENRIGYNEQFF
few	TRBV11-2	TRBJ2-1	-	TGTGCCAGCAGCTTGGTTCGATCCTACAATGAGCAGTTCTTC	CASSLVRSYNEQFF
once	TRBV19	TRBJ1-5	-	TGTGCCAGTAGTCTCAAGGGCCATGATCAGCCCCAGCATTTT	CASSLKGHDQPQHF
-	TRBV6-2/TRBV6-3	TRBJ2-3	-	TGTGCCAGCAGTACTATTAAGCTCGGGGGGCTCCACACAGATACGCAGTATTTT	CASSTIKLGGLHTDTQYF
-	TRBV18	TRBJ1-6	-	TGTGCCAGCTCAGCAGGGACGGCGTATAATTCACCCCTCCACTTT	CASSAGTAYNSPLHF
-	TRBV6-2/TRBV6-3	TRBJ2-3	-	TGTGCCAGCAGTTACGTATCGGATACGCAGTATTTT	CASSYVSDTQYF
-	TRBV19	TRBJ1-4	-	TGTGCCAGTATAATTAGGATCCGGCAAAGGCTGTTTTTT	CASIIRIRQRLFF
-	TRBV6-2/TRBV6-3	TRBJ2-5	TRBD2	TGTGCCAGCAGTTACGACGGGGGGAGGCAAGAGACCCAGTACTTC	CASSYDGGRQETQYF
-	TRBV25-1	TRBJ1-1	-	TGTGCCAGCAGTGGGGTAAACAGACGGGAAGCTTTCTTT	CASSGVNRREAFF
-	TRBV11-3	TRBJ1-1	-	TGTGCCAGCAGCTGGGAGGGTGAAGCTTTCTTT	CASSWEGEAFF
once	TRBV3-1/TRBV3-2	TRBJ1-2	-	TGTGCCAGCAGCCCTACAAATCTGGGCGGAAACTATGGCTACACCTTC	CASSPTNLGGNYGYTF
once	TRBV21-1	TRBJ2-3	-	TGTGCCAGCAGCAAAGAGAGGGCGGGGGGGGACACAAACACAGATACGCAGTATTTT	CASSKERAGGDTNTDTQYF
-	TRBV9	TRBJ2-3	TRBD1	TGTGCCAGCAGCTCCTCTGGGACAGGAGGCACAGATACGCGGTATTTT	CASSSSGTGGTDTRYF
few	TRBV6-2/TRBV6-3	TRBJ2-5	-	TGTGCCAGCAGTTACTCGAACAGGCCAGAGACCCAGTACTTC	CASSYSNRPETQYF
-	TRBV5-1	TRBJ1-4	-	TGCGCCAGCATGAGAGGGGATGGTAATGAAAAACTGTTTTTT	CASMRGDGNEKLFF
-	TRBV10-2	TRBJ2-5	-	TGCGCCAGCTCCCCCTCCCCGAAGGAGACCCAGTACTTC	CASSPSPKETQYF
-	TRBV10-3	TRBJ2-3	TRBD2	TGTGCCATCAGTGAGCCTAGCGGGGGGGCGGGCACAGATACGCAGTATTTT	CAISEPSGGAGTDTQYF
-	TRBV20-1	TRBJ1-3	TRBD1	TGCAGTGCTAGTGGTACCGAAGACAGGGGGCTGAACACCATATATTTT	CSASGTEDRGLNTIYF
-	TRBV4-2	TRBJ1-2	-	TGTGCCAGCAGCCAAGATAGGGTCAACCCCTATGGCTACACCTTC	CASSQDRVNPYGYTF
once	TRBV5-6	TRBJ2-7	-	TGTGCCAGCAGCTTTTCCGTGGGGGTTCCGGGGGCGAACGAGCAGTACTTC	CASSFSVGVPGANEQYF
once	TRBV7-9	TRBJ1-2	-	TGTGCCAGCAGCTTCGTGAGGGACACCTTCTATGGCTACACCTTC	CASSFVRDTFYGYTF
-	TRBV21-1	TRBJ2-6	-	TGTGCCAGCAGCAAAGGACAGGGCATCTCTGGGGCCAACGTCCTGACTTTC	CASSKGQGISGANVLTF
-	TRBV5-4	TRBJ2-1	TRBD2	TGTGCCAGCAGCTTAAAGACTAGCGGAGGCGATGAGCAGTTCTTC	CASSLKTSGGDEQFF
few	TRBV19	TRBJ1-3	-	TGTGCCAGTAGTAAAAACCCACGCTCTGGAAACACCATATATTTT	CASSKNPRSGNTIYF
-	TRBV10-1	TRBJ1-1	TRBD1	TGCGCCCGAAGACAGGGGACGAACACTGAAGCTTTCTTT	CARRQGTNTEAFF
-	TRBV19	TRBJ1-2	TRBD1	TGTGCCAGTAGTCGGATGTCAGGGGGATTTTCCCCTTATGGAGGCTACACCTTC	CASSRMSGGFSPYGGYTF
-	TRBV10-2	TRBJ1-2	-	TGCGCCAGCATTGGAGGGCGTCATGGCTACACCTTC	CASIGGRHGYTF
-	TRBV15	TRBJ1-1	-	TGTGCCACCAGCCTCACAGGACAGCACACTGAAGCTTTCTTT	CATSLTGQHTEAFF
-	TRBV29-1	TRBJ2-5	-	TGCAGCGTTGGCCGTCCAAGGGCGGGAGAGACCCAGTACTTC	CSVGRPRAGETQYF
-	TRBV9	TRBJ2-6	TRBD1	TGTGCCAGCAGCCCCGGACAGGGCCTACTTTCTGGGGCCAACGTCCTGACTTTC	CASSPGQGLLSGANVLTF
-	TRBV9	TRBJ1-6	-	TGTGCCAGCAGCGTAGTATCCGGGTCGGGGTCACCCCTCCACTTT	CASSVVSGSGSPLHF
-	TRBV25-1	TRBJ1-4	-	TGTGCCAGCAGGGCCGGCACAGAAAAACTGTTTTTT	CASRAGTEKLFF